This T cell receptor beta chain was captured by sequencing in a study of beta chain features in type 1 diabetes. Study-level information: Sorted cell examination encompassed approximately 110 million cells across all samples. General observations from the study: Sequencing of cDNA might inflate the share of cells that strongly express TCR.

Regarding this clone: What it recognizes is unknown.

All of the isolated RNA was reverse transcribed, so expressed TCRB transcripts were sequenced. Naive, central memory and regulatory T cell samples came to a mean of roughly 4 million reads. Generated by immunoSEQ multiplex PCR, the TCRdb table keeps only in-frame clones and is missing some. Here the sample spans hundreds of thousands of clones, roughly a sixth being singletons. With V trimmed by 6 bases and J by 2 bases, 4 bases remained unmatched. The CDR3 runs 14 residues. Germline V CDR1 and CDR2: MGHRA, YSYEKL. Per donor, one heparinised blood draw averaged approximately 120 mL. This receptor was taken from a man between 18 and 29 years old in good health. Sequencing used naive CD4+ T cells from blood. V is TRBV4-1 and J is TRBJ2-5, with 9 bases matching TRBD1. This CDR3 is CASSRDRVQETQYF. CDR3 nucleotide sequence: TGCGCCAGCAGTCGGGACAGGGTACAAGAGACCCAGTACTTC.